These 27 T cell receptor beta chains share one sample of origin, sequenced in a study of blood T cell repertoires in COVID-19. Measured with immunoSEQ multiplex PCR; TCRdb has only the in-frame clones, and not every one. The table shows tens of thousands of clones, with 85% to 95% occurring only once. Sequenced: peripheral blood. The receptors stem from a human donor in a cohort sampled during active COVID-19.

For the CDR3, the DNA is TGTGCCAGCAGCCCAGGGATTTTTTCTGAAGCTTTCTTT. As protein: CASSPGIFSEAFF. The chain links TRBV7-3 to TRBJ1-1; D is perhaps TRBD1 (5 bases). Trimming removed 5 bases at V and 6 bases at J, with 13 bases between. The germline gives CDR1 SGHTA, CDR2 FQGTGA. The CDR3 has 13 amino acids. The full variable domain, in which reference TRBV7-3 and TRBJ1-1 provide the parts outside the CDR3, is GAGVSQTPSNKVTEKGKYVELRCDPISGHTALYWYRQSLGQGPEFLIYFQGTGAADDSGLPNDRFFAVRPEGSVSTLKIQRTERGDSAVYLCASSPGIFSEAFFGQGTRLTVV.

DNA for the CDR3: TGTGCCAGCAGTTTCCCCGGACTAGCGGGGACCTACAATGAGCAGTTCTTC. Translated: CASSFPGLAGTYNEQFF. This chain uses TRBV28 with TRBJ2-1; TRBD2 matches 12 bases. Unmatched junction bases numbered 5, after V lost 3 bases and J lost 2 bases. Germline lookup yields CDR1 MDHEN and CDR2 SYDVKM. CDR3 length: 17 amino acids. Full variable domain (missing parts from reference TRBV28 and TRBJ2-1): DVKVTQSSRYLVKRTGEKVFLECVQDMDHENMFWYRQDPGLGLRLIYFSYDVKMKEKGDIPEGYSVSREKKERFSLILESASTNQTSMYLCASSFPGLAGTYNEQFFGPGTRLTVL.

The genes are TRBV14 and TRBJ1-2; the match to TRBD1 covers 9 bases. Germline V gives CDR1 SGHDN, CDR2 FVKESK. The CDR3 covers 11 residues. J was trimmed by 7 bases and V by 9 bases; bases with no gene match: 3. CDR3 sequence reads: CARQGAGGYTF. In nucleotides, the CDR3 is TGTGCCAGACAGGGGGCAGGTGGCTACACCTTC.

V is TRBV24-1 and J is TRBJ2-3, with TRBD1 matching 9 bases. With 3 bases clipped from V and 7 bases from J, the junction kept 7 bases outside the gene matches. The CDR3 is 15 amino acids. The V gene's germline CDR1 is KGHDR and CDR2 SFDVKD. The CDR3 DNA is TGTGCCACCAGTGATGCGGACAGGGGAGGATATACGCAGTATTTT. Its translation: CATSDADRGGYTQYF.

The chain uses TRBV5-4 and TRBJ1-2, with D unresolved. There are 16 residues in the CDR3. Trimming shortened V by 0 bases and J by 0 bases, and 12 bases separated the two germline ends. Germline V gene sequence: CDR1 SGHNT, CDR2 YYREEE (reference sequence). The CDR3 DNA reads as TGTGCCAGCAGCTTGGAGGCTGGGAGAACTAACTATGGCTACACCTTC. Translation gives CASSLEAGRTNYGYTF.

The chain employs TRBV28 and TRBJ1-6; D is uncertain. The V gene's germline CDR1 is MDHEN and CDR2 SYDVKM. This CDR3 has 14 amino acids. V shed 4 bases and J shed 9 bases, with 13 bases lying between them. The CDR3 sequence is CASSSPGNRSPLHF. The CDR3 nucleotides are TGTGCCAGCAGTTCTCCGGGGAATCGTTCACCCCTCCACTTT.

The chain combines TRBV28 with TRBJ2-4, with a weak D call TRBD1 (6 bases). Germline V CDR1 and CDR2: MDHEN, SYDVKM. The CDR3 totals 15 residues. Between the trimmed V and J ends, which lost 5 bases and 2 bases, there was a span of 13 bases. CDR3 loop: CASSPSGTTKNIQYF. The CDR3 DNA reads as TGTGCCAGCAGTCCCTCCGGGACAACCAAAAACATTCAGTACTTC.

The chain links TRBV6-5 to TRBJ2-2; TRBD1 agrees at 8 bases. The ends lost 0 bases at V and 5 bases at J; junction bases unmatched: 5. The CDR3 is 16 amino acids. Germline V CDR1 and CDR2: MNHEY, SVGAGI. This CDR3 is CASSYSPGQGTGELFF. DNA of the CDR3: TGTGCCAGCAGTTACTCACCCGGACAGGGTACCGGGGAGCTGTTTTTT.

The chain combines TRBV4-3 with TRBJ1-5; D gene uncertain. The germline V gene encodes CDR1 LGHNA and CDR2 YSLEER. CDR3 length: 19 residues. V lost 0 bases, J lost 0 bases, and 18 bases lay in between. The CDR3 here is CASSQDGHPLLYSNQPQHF. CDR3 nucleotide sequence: TGCGCCAGCAGCCAAGATGGGCATCCTTTACTCTATAGCAATCAGCCCCAGCATTTT.

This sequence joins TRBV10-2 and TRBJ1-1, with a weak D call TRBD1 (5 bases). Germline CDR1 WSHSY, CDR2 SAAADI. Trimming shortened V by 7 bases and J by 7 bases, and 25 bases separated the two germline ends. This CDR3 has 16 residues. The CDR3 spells CASTPSRVGGPGEAFF. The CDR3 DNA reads TGCGCCAGCACCCCGAGTCGGGTCGGGGGACCCGGTGAAGCTTTCTTT.

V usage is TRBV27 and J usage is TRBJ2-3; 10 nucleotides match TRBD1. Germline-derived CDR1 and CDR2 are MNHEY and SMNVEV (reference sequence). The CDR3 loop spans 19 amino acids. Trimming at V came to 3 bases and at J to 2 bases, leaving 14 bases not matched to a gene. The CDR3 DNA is TGTGCCAGCAGTTTCCCCCGGGACAGGGGAATGTTCAACACAGATACGCAGTATTTT. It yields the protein CASSFPRDRGMFNTDTQYF.

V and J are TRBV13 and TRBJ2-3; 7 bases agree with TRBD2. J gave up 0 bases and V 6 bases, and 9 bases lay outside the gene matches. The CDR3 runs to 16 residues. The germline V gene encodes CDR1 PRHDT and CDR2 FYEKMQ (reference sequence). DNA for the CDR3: TGTGCCAGCAGATCATCGGGAGGAGGGAGCACAGATACGCAGTATTTT. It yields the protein CASRSSGGGSTDTQYF.

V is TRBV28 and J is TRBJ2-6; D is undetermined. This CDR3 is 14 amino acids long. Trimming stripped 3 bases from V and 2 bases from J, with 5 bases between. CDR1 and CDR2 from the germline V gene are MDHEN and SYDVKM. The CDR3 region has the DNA TGTGCCAGCAGTTTCAAAACTGGGGCCAACGTCCTGACTTTC. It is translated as CASSFKTGANVLTF.

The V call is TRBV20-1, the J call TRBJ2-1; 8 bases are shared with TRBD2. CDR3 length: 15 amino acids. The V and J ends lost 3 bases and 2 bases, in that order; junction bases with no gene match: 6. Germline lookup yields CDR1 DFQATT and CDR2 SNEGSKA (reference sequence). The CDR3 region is CSASHPGGPYNEQFF. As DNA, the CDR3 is TGCAGTGCTAGTCATCCGGGGGGGCCCTACAATGAGCAGTTCTTC.

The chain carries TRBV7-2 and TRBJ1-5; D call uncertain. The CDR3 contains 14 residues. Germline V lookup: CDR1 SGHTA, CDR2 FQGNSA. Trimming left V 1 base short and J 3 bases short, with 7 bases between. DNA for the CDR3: TGTGCCAGCAGCTTAGGGCCGAACAATCAGCCCCAGCATTTT. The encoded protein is CASSLGPNNQPQHF.

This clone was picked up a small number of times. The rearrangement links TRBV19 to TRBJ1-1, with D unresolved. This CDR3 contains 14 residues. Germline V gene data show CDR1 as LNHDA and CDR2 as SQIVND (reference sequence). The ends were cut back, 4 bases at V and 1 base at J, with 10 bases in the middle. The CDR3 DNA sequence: TGTGCCAGTAGTACCGGACGGGAGAACACTGAAGCTTTCTTT. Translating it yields CASSTGRENTEAFF.

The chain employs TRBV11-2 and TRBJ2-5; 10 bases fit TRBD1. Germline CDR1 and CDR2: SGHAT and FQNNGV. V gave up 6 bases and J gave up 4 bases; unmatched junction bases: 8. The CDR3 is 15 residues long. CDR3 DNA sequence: TGTGCCAGCAGACGGACAGGGGGGGACGGAGAGACCCAGTACTTC. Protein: CASRRTGGDGETQYF.

CDR3 in DNA: TGTGCCAGCGCACAGGGGGCGACGGACTATGGCTACACCTTC. This sequence encodes CASAQGATDYGYTF. The V and J genes are TRBV18 and TRBJ1-2, with 9 bases matching TRBD1. This CDR3 has 14 amino acids. J lost 3 bases, V lost 8 bases, and 7 bases had no gene match. Germline V gene data show CDR1 as KGHSH and CDR2 as LQKENI.

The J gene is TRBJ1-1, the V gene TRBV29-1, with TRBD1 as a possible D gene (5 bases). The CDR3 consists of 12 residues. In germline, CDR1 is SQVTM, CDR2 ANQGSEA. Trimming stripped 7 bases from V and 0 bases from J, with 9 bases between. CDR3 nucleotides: TGCAGCGCTTCACAGGTGAACACTGAAGCTTTCTTT. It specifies CSASQVNTEAFF.

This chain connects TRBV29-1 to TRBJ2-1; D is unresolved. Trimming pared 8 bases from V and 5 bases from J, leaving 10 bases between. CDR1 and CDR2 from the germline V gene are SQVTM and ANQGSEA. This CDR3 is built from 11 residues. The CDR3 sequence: CSPRRNNEQFF. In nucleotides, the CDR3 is TGCAGCCCTCGGCGGAACAATGAGCAGTTCTTC.

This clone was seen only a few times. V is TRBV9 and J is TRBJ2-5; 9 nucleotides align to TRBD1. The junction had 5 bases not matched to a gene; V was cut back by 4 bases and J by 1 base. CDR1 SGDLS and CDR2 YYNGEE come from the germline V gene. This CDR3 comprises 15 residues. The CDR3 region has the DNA TGTGCCAGCAGCTCAGGACAGGGGACCCAAGAGACCCAGTACTTC. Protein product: CASSSGQGTQETQYF.

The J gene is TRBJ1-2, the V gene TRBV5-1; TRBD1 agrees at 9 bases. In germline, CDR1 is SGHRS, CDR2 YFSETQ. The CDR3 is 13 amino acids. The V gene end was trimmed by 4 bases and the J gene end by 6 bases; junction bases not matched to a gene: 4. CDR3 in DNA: TGCGCCAGCAGCCTGGGACAGGGCCATGGCTACACCTTC. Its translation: CASSLGQGHGYTF.

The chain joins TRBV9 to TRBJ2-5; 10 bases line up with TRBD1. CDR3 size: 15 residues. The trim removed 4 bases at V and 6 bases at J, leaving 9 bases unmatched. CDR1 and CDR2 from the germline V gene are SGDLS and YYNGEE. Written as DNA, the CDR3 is TGTGCCAGCAGCCCCAGGGACAGGGGTGTGCAGACCCAGTACTTC. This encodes CASSPRDRGVQTQYF.

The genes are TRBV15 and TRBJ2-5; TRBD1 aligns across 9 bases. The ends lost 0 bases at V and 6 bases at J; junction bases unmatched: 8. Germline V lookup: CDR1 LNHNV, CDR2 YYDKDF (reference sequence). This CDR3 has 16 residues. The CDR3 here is CATSRERTGGVQTQYF. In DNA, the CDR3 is TGTGCCACCAGCAGAGAGCGAACAGGGGGCGTTCAGACCCAGTACTTC.

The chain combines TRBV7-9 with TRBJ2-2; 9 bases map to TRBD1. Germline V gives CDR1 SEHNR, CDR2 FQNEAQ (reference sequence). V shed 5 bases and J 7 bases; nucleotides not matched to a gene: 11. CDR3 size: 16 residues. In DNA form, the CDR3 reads TGTGCCAGCAGCCCGCCCGGGACAGGGACGAGCGGGGAGCTGTTTTTT. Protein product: CASSPPGTGTSGELFF.

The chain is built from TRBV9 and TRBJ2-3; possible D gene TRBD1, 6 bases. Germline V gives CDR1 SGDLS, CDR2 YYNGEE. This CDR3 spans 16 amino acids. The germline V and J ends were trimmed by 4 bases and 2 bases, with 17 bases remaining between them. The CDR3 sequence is CASSPRGRGNTDTQYF. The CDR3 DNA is TGTGCCAGCAGCCCGAGAGGAAGGGGGAACACAGATACGCAGTATTTT.

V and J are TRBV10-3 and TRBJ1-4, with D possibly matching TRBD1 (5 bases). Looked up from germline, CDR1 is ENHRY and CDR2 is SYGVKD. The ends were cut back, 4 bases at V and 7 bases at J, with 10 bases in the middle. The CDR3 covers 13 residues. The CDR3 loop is CAISARQLEKLFF. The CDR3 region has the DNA TGTGCCATCAGTGCTAGACAGCTTGAAAAACTGTTTTTT.